The entry below describes one T cell receptor (beta chain). This sample is drawn from a study of blood T cell repertoires in COVID-19. Study summary: Spain, Italy and the United States supplied samples that represented acute and convalescent COVID-19. The analysed material was cDNA or gDNA that came from T cells, B-cell-depleted T cells, or PBMCs.

This CDR3 region has 15 residues. Germline lookup yields CDR1 SGHTA and CDR2 FQGNSA. V was cut by 1 base and J by 5 bases, with 12 bases left in between. Authors' processing steps: By means of reference gene primer amplification, nucleated cell counts were estimated. Clones were sequenced by immunoSEQ multiplex PCR, and TCRdb holds only the in-frame ones, with some missing. V and J calls and clone size are those listed in that table; D and trimming were worked out from the DNA. The sample gives fewer than 300,000 clones, 65% to 85% of which show up once; less than 20% is in the top ten. The J gene is TRBJ2-1, the V gene TRBV7-2; D is undetermined. This clonotype originated in a person aged 70 to 85 with COVID-19, enrolled during active disease. The sample was peripheral blood. CDR3 bases: TGTGCCAGCAGCTTAGGCCCAGGAAGTAACAATGAGCAGTTCTTC. Its translation is CASSLGPGSNNEQFF.